Presented here are 27 T cell receptor beta chains from one specimen sequenced in a study of blood T cell repertoires in COVID-19. Clones were read by immunoSEQ multiplex PCR, and TCRdb kept only the in-frame ones, dropping some. The sample consists of around 160,000 clones, 85% to 90% of them appearing once. The specimen was PBMCs or T cells enriched from blood (not recorded which). The receptor set was obtained from a woman aged 30 to 39 with acute COVID-19.

This clone showed up just once. V usage is TRBV13 and J usage is TRBJ2-5, with D perhaps TRBD2 (6 bases). Germline V gives CDR1 PRHDT, CDR2 FYEKMQ (reference sequence). The CDR3 totals 16 residues. V was pared by 4 bases and J by 7 bases, with 22 bases between. In DNA form, the CDR3 reads TGTGCCAGCAGCTCTGCTAGACTAGACCCTAGGCGGACCCAGTACTTC. It codes for CASSSARLDPRRTQYF.

This chain joins TRBV19 and TRBJ2-7, with 7 nucleotides matching TRBD1. Germline values: CDR1 LNHDA, CDR2 SQIVND (reference sequence). CDR3 length equals 15 residues. J was trimmed by 3 bases and V by 6 bases; bases with no gene match: 11. The CDR3 loop reads CASREQGMGVYEQYF. CDR3 coding DNA: TGTGCCAGTAGGGAACAGGGGATGGGGGTCTACGAGCAGTACTTC. The full variable domain, in which reference TRBV19 and TRBJ2-7 provide the parts outside the CDR3, is DGGITQSPKYLFRKEGQNVTLSCEQNLNHDAMYWYRQDPGQGLRLIYYSQIVNDFQKGDIAEGYSVSREKKESFPLTVTSAQKNPTAFYLCASREQGMGVYEQYFGPGTRLTVT.

This chain connects TRBV27 to TRBJ2-2, with TRBD2 as a possible D gene (6 bases). V lost 4 bases to trimming and J lost 6 bases, with 15 bases between them. The CDR3 runs to 15 residues. Per germline, CDR1 MNHEY and CDR2 SMNVEV (reference sequence). DNA for the CDR3: TGTGCCAGCAGTTCATACGGGACTTTATCCGGGGAGCTGTTTTTT. It encodes CASSSYGTLSGELFF.

V is TRBV6-4 and J is TRBJ2-1; the D gene is possibly TRBD2 (6 bases). V shed 4 bases and J shed 8 bases, with 15 bases lying between them. The CDR3 sequence is 14 residues long. Germline CDR1 MRHNA, CDR2 SNTAGT. In DNA, the CDR3 is TGTGCCAGCAGTGTTAGCGGCCTTCAAGATGAGCAGTTCTTC. Protein: CASSVSGLQDEQFF.

V usage is TRBV27 and J usage is TRBJ2-7; TRBD1 might be the D (6 bases). Germline CDR1 reads MNHEY; CDR2 reads SMNVEV (reference sequence). The CDR3 has 15 amino acids. Trimming took 3 bases from V and 6 from J, leaving 18 bases between them. The CDR3 sequence is CASSFIGTSLGEQYF. In DNA form, the CDR3 reads TGTGCCAGCAGTTTCATTGGGACAAGCCTGGGCGAGCAGTACTTC.

V gene TRBV28 combines with J gene TRBJ1-1; D not certain. In germline, CDR1 is MDHEN, CDR2 SYDVKM. There are 11 residues in the CDR3. V lost 6 bases and J 8 bases, leaving 10 bases between the germline ends. The CDR3 loop is CASSPGGEAFF. As DNA, the CDR3 is TGTGCCAGCAGCCCGGGAGGGGAAGCTTTCTTT.

The chain links TRBV7-3 to TRBJ2-2, with TRBD2 identical over 8 bases. CDR3 length equals 15 residues. Trimming cost V 4 bases and J 4 bases; bases outside gene matches: 5. In germline, CDR1 is SGHTA, CDR2 FQGTGA. The CDR3 bases are TGTGCCAGCAGCTCCCGGACTAGCAGCACCGGGGAGCTGTTTTTT. Amino acids: CASSSRTSSTGELFF.

The V gene is TRBV7-2, the J gene TRBJ2-2, with TRBD1 identical over 12 bases. Germline CDR1 reads SGHTA; CDR2 reads FQGNSA. The CDR3 runs to 16 residues. J was trimmed by 5 bases and V by 5 bases; bases with no gene match: 6. This CDR3 is CASSPGTGGGTGELFF. In nucleotides, the CDR3 is TGTGCCAGCAGCCCAGGGACAGGGGGCGGGACCGGGGAGCTGTTTTTT.

The chain couples TRBV11-2 to TRBJ2-1, with 7 bases matching TRBD1. The length of the CDR3 is 15 residues. The germline gives CDR1 SGHAT, CDR2 FQNNGV. Unmatched junction bases numbered 9, after V lost 1 base and J lost 9 bases. DNA for the CDR3: TGTGCCAGCAGCTTAGTTAGTGACAGGGCCTTTGAGCAGTTCTTC. This codes for CASSLVSDRAFEQFF.

The V and J genes are TRBV19 and TRBJ2-7; 8 nucleotides align to TRBD1. CDR3 length equals 15 residues. V lost 3 bases and J lost 5; bases outside the gene matches: 9. Germline-derived CDR1 and CDR2 are LNHDA and SQIVND (reference sequence). DNA for the CDR3: TGTGCCAGTAGTATCCTGGACAGGGATTGGGACGAGCAGTACTTC. Amino acid sequence: CASSILDRDWDEQYF.

The CDR3 DNA reads as TGTGCCAGCAGCACCGGACAGGGGGCGCAGGTCGAGCAGTACTTC. Translating gives CASSTGQGAQVEQYF. V and J are TRBV7-9 and TRBJ2-7, with 11 nucleotides matching TRBD1. V was clipped by 5 bases and J by 6 bases; unmatched bases: 9. Germline CDR1 and CDR2: SEHNR and FQNEAQ (reference sequence). The CDR3 sequence is 15 residues long. Drawing the rest from reference TRBV7-9 and TRBJ2-7, the complete variable domain is DTGVSQNPRHKITKRGQNVTFRCDPISEHNRLYWYRQTLGQGPEFLTYFQNEAQLEKSRLLSDRFSAERPKGSFSTLEIQRTEQGDSAMYLCASSTGQGAQVEQYFGPGTRLTVT.

The chain is built from TRBV19 and TRBJ1-5, with D unclear. Germline CDR1 and CDR2: LNHDA and SQIVND (reference sequence). V shed 6 bases and J shed 9 bases, with 18 bases lying between them. The CDR3 is 14 amino acids. The CDR3 DNA reads as TGTGCCAGTAGCGTAGCGGCAGCAGATTTGCCCCAGCATTTT. Translating gives CASSVAAADLPQHF. Looking up the rest from reference TRBV19 and TRBJ1-5 gives the full variable domain: DGGITQSPKYLFRKEGQNVTLSCEQNLNHDAMYWYRQDPGQGLRLIYYSQIVNDFQKGDIAEGYSVSREKKESFPLTVTSAQKNPTAFYLCASSVAAADLPQHFGDGTRLSIL.

This sequence joins TRBV27 and TRBJ2-5; maybe TRBD2 (5 bases). This CDR3 contains 14 residues. Per the germline V gene, CDR1 is MNHEY and CDR2 is SMNVEV (reference sequence). Trimming removed 10 bases from V and 5 bases from J, with 20 bases in between. The chain's CDR3 is CATPAARVRETQYF. CDR3 DNA: TGTGCCACCCCCGCTGCGAGGGTGAGGGAGACCCAGTACTTC.

V and J are TRBV2 and TRBJ2-1; 10 bases line up with TRBD1. Germline V lookup: CDR1 SNHLY, CDR2 FYNNEI. Trimming removed 8 bases from V and 4 bases from J; junction bases left unmatched: 11. CDR3 length: 16 residues. This chain's CDR3 is CASGGWTGGYYNEQFF. CDR3 bases: TGTGCCAGCGGGGGTTGGACAGGGGGTTATTACAATGAGCAGTTCTTC.

V usage is TRBV19 and J usage is TRBJ2-3; 7 bases line up with TRBD2. CDR1 and CDR2 from the germline V gene are LNHDA and SQIVND (reference sequence). The length of the CDR3 is 15 residues. Trimming took 2 bases from V and 1 from J; bases not matched to a gene: 3. The CDR3 DNA reads as TGTGCCAGTAGTATATTGGCGGGGGGCACAGATACGCAGTATTTT. This translates into CASSILAGGTDTQYF.

In nucleotides, the CDR3 is TGTGCCAGCGGGGGAGGGAGTTTAGAGACCCAGTACTTC. This translates into CASGGGSLETQYF. The chain uses TRBV2 and TRBJ2-5; 7 bases align to TRBD2. Trimming cost V 8 bases and J 4 bases; bases outside gene matches: 7. Germline V CDR1 and CDR2: SNHLY, FYNNEI. The CDR3 sequence is 13 residues long.

This chain uses TRBV11-3 with TRBJ2-3, with 9 bases matching TRBD1. The CDR3 spans 16 residues. V was clipped by 5 bases and J by 0 bases; unmatched bases: 6. Germline-derived CDR1 and CDR2 are SGHNT and YENEEA. The CDR3 DNA follows: TGTGCCAGCAGCCCAGGGACAGGGTCTAGCACAGATACGCAGTATTTT. Translation gives CASSPGTGSSTDTQYF.

This clone has only one observation. V and J are TRBV7-3 and TRBJ2-1, with D unresolved. This CDR3 has 12 amino acids. Germline values: CDR1 SGHTA, CDR2 FQGTGA. V was shortened by 5 bases and J by 9 bases, with 11 bases between the two germline ends. Here the CDR3 reads CASSHRYGEQFF. CDR3 nucleotide sequence: TGTGCCAGCAGCCACCGATACGGTGAGCAGTTCTTC.

The chain recombines TRBV28 with TRBJ1-2; TRBD1 aligns across 12 bases. The germline V gene encodes CDR1 MDHEN and CDR2 SYDVKM. Trimming at V came to 3 bases and at J to 5 bases, leaving 1 base not matched to a gene. The CDR3 has 14 amino acids. CDR3 in DNA: TGTGCCAGCAGTTTGGGACAGGGGGCTTATGGCTACACCTTC. It is translated as CASSLGQGAYGYTF.

This clone was detected once. The chain recombines TRBV5-5 with TRBJ2-2; 11 nucleotides line up with TRBD2. V trimming: 3 bases; J trimming: 6 bases; junction bases outside the gene matches: 4. The CDR3 runs 15 residues. Germline V gene lookup returns CDR1 SGHKS and CDR2 YYEKEE (reference sequence). The CDR3 DNA follows: TGTGCCAGCAGCTGGACTAGCGGGCTCGCCGGGGAGCTGTTTTTT. As protein: CASSWTSGLAGELFF.

This chain links TRBV10-3 with TRBJ2-1; D gene ambiguous. The CDR3 has 12 residues. Per the germline V gene, CDR1 is ENHRY and CDR2 is SYGVKD. The ends were cut back, 3 bases at V and 11 bases at J, with 11 bases in the middle. CDR3 loop: CAISERLEKQFF. CDR3 DNA sequence: TGTGCCATCAGTGAAAGGCTAGAAAAGCAGTTCTTC.

The rearrangement links TRBV18 to TRBJ2-4; D uncertain. This CDR3 comprises 15 residues. From germline, CDR1 is KGHSH and CDR2 LQKENI. V shed 4 bases and J shed 1 base, with 11 bases lying between them. CDR3 nucleotides: TGTGCCAGCTCACGCCCAGATCTGGCCAAAAACATTCAGTACTTC. This encodes CASSRPDLAKNIQYF.

This chain joins TRBV5-5 and TRBJ1-5; D unresolved. This CDR3 region has 15 residues. Looked up from germline, CDR1 is SGHKS and CDR2 is YYEKEE (reference sequence). The V end lost 0 bases, the J end lost 1 base, and 8 bases lay between the germline ends. CDR3: CASSLGHQSNQPQHF. In DNA, the CDR3 is TGTGCCAGCAGCTTGGGACACCAAAGCAATCAGCCCCAGCATTTT.

The chain links TRBV28 to TRBJ2-1; TRBD2 aligns across 10 bases. Germline lookup yields CDR1 MDHEN and CDR2 SYDVKM. This CDR3 spans 19 amino acids. Trimming cost V 4 bases and J 0 bases; bases outside gene matches: 12. The CDR3 DNA reads TGTGCCAGCAGTTCACCGATTGGACTAGCGGTTAGCTCCTACAATGAGCAGTTCTTC. Translating it yields CASSSPIGLAVSSYNEQFF.

In nucleotides, the CDR3 is TGTGCCAGCAGCTTACCGGGACTAGGAGCGCAGCAGTACTTC. It yields the protein CASSLPGLGAQQYF. The chain has TRBV5-5 and TRBJ2-7; 8 bases map to TRBD2. In germline, CDR1 is SGHKS, CDR2 YYEKEE (reference sequence). After removal of 2 bases from V and 8 bases from J, the junction contained 9 bases not matched to a gene. The CDR3 has 14 residues.

The chain employs TRBV19 and TRBJ1-6; 8 bases are shared with TRBD1. Trimming took 7 bases from V and 5 from J; bases not matched to a gene: 10. Germline lookup yields CDR1 LNHDA and CDR2 SQIVND (reference sequence). The CDR3 has 16 residues. This chain's CDR3 is CASTAGTGGHNSPLHF. The CDR3 nucleotides read TGTGCCAGTACCGCCGGGACAGGAGGCCATAATTCACCCCTCCACTTT.

V usage is TRBV9 and J usage is TRBJ2-7; D perhaps matches TRBD2 (6 bases). Trimming removed 2 bases from V and 7 bases from J, with 10 bases in between. CDR3 size: 12 residues. Per germline, CDR1 SGDLS and CDR2 YYNGEE. The CDR3 protein is CASSVGGGEQYF. Written as DNA, the CDR3 is TGTGCCAGCAGCGTCGGTGGGGGGGAGCAGTACTTC.